This T cell receptor (beta chain) appears in the sequencing data of a study of regulatory T cells in long-lasting Graves disease. Library construction for TCR beta used iRepertoire HTBI primers and Arm-PCR of CDR3 regions. TCRdb reprocessed the multiplex PCR reads with MiXCR, giving one entry per CDR3 protein. The table lists roughly 350,000 distinct CDR3 sequences, roughly 17% of them singletons. This clonotype was picked up many times. Time point denoted: newly diagnosed GD, antithyroid drugs for less than 3 months. The authors made the TCR library using RNA they extracted from PBMCs. The germline V gene encodes CDR1 SGHAT and CDR2 FQNNGV. Between the trimmed V and J ends, which lost 4 bases and 8 bases, there was a span of 15 bases. The CDR3 has 15 amino acids. These sequences were also reported in another study, on T cells in Graves' hyperthyroidism and ophthalmopathy. From that study: HTBI primers were the set used in a first-round RT-PCR of the TCR CDR3. Within blood appeared most thyroid clonotypes that had expanded above 0.001.

The receptor was isolated from a woman between 18 and 30 years old with Graves disease. The chain combines TRBV11-2 with TRBJ1-6; tentatively, D is TRBD1 (6 bases). The sample in question was peripheral blood mononuclear cells (PBMCs), obtained at new diagnosis, from a patient treated with antithyroid drugs. CDR3 nucleotides: TGTGCCAGCAGCTCGTCGGGGACAATGGATTCACCCCTCCACTTT. It yields the protein CASSSSGTMDSPLHF. Full variable domain (missing parts from reference TRBV11-2 and TRBJ1-6): EAGVAQSPRYKIIEKRQSVAFWCNPISGHATLYWYQQILGQGPKLLIQFQNNGVVDDSQLPKDRFSAERLKGVDSTLKIQPAKLEDSAVYLCASSSSGTMDSPLHFGNGTRLTVT.